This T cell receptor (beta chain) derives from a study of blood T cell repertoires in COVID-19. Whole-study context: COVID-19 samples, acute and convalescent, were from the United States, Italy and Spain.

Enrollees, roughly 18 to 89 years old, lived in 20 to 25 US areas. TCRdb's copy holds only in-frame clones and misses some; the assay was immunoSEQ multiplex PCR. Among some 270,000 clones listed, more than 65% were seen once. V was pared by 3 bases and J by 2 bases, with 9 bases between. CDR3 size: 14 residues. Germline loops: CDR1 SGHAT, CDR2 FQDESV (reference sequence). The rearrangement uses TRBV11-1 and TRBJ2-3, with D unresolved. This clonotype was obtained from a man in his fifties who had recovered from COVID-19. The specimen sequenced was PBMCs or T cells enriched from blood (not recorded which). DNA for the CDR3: TGTGCCAGCAGCTTTTCCCCAGACACAGATACGCAGTATTTT. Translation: CASSFSPDTDTQYF.